These T cell receptor beta chains were read from a single sample in a study of Ad26.COV2.S vaccination and SARS-CoV-2 variants. The assay was immunoSEQ multiplex PCR, and TCRdb's table has in-frame clones only and misses some. The table has more than 300,000 clones, just under 85% seen once. Sequences were derived from peripheral blood, sampled in a trial of Ad26.COV2.S vaccine versus placebo. Receptor source: a person aged 18-60 years who received the Ad26.COV2.S COVID-19 vaccine or a placebo. The CDR3 runs from the conserved cysteine through the conserved F or W. The D gene is left open where the match is weak. For some rows the clone size is stated as once, few or many, or as a class when expanded; others skip it.

V	size	length	D	J	DNA	CDR3
TRBV5-5	NA	12	NA	TRBJ1-2	TGTGCCAGCGGATTCAGGACGTATGGCTACACCTTC	CASGFRTYGYTF
TRBV6-1	NA	14	TRBD1	TRBJ2-4	TGTGCCAGCAGTGAGTCAGGGGGAAGAAACATTCAGTACTTC	CASSESGGRNIQYF
TRBV4-2	NA	15	NA	TRBJ2-7	TGTGCCAGCAGCCCCCGGACTGGACTCTCCTACGAGCAGTACTTC	CASSPRTGLSYEQYF
TRBV28	NA	15	NA	TRBJ1-5	TGTGCCAGCAGCCCCGGGGCTAGGGGCAATCAGCCCCAGCATTTT	CASSPGARGNQPQHF
TRBV2	NA	14	TRBD2	TRBJ2-2	TGTGCCAGCAGCGAAGGGACTACCACCGGGGAGCTGTTTTTT	CASSEGTTTGELFF
TRBV6-2/TRBV6-3	NA	11	NA	TRBJ2-7	TGTGCCAGCAGTTACTACTACGAGCAGTACTTC	CASSYYYEQYF
TRBV5-1	NA	15	TRBD1	TRBJ1-5	TGCGCCAGCAGCCTGGGATCAGGGGGCAGTCAGCCCCAGCATTTT	CASSLGSGGSQPQHF
TRBV7-9	once	13	NA	TRBJ2-1	TGTGCCAGCACCTCCGGACAAAACAATGAGCAGTTCTTC	CASTSGQNNEQFF
TRBV4-1	NA	14	NA	TRBJ1-2	TGCGCCAGCAGCCAAGATCTTGGCCCCTATGGCTACACCTTC	CASSQDLGPYGYTF
TRBV6-5	NA	14	NA	TRBJ2-1	TGTGCCAGCAGTCCGCCCAAAGGAGGCAATGAGCAGTTCTTC	CASSPPKGGNEQFF
TRBV9	NA	13	NA	TRBJ1-1	TGTGCCAGCAGCGACGGTCTGCGCACTGAAGCTTTCTTT	CASSDGLRTEAFF
TRBV12-3/TRBV12-4	NA	12	NA	TRBJ1-1	TGTGCCAGCACCTCGGGAGTGACTGAAGCTTTCTTT	CASTSGVTEAFF
TRBV15	few	13	NA	TRBJ1-3	TGTGCCACCATGGGGGGCTCTGGAAACACCATATATTTT	CATMGGSGNTIYF
TRBV27	NA	17	TRBD1	TRBJ2-6	TGTGCCAGCAGTTTATCGCAGGGGGACTCTGGGGCCAACGTCCTGACTTTC	CASSLSQGDSGANVLTF
TRBV24-1	NA	13	NA	TRBJ2-1	TGTGCCACCAGTGATTTAAGACTTAATGAGCAGTTCTTC	CATSDLRLNEQFF
TRBV19	once	14	TRBD2	TRBJ2-7	TGTGCCAGTAGTACCAGCGGGGGCTTATACGAGCAGTACTTC	CASSTSGGLYEQYF
TRBV6-5	NA	13	NA	TRBJ1-1	TGTGCCAGCAGTTACCCGGGGAACACTGAAGCTTTCTTT	CASSYPGNTEAFF
TRBV19	NA	13	NA	TRBJ1-4	TGTGCCAGTACCCCGACAGGTCGAGAAAAACTGTTTTTT	CASTPTGREKLFF
TRBV9	NA	16	NA	TRBJ2-5	TGTGCCAGCAGCGTAGGTTCGGCAGGGGCGGTGGAGACCCAGTACTTC	CASSVGSAGAVETQYF
TRBV4-1	NA	14	NA	TRBJ2-5	TGCGCCAGCAGCCAAGATCCCGGGGCGGAGACCCAGTACTTC	CASSQDPGAETQYF
TRBV7-9	NA	15	NA	TRBJ2-7	TGTGCCAGCAGCTTAGCCTTACGGATCTCCTACGAGCAGTACTTC	CASSLALRISYEQYF
TRBV2	NA	14	TRBD1	TRBJ1-6	TGTGCCAGCAGTATTACAGGGGGCGAGTCACCCCTCCACTTT	CASSITGGESPLHF
TRBV7-9	NA	15	TRBD2	TRBJ2-7	TGTGCCAGCAGCTCACAAGGACTAGCCTCCTACGAGCAGTACTTC	CASSSQGLASYEQYF
TRBV11-2	few	15	NA	TRBJ1-4	TGTGCCAGCAGGGGGGTTAGGGGGAGGAATGAAAAACTGTTTTTT	CASRGVRGRNEKLFF